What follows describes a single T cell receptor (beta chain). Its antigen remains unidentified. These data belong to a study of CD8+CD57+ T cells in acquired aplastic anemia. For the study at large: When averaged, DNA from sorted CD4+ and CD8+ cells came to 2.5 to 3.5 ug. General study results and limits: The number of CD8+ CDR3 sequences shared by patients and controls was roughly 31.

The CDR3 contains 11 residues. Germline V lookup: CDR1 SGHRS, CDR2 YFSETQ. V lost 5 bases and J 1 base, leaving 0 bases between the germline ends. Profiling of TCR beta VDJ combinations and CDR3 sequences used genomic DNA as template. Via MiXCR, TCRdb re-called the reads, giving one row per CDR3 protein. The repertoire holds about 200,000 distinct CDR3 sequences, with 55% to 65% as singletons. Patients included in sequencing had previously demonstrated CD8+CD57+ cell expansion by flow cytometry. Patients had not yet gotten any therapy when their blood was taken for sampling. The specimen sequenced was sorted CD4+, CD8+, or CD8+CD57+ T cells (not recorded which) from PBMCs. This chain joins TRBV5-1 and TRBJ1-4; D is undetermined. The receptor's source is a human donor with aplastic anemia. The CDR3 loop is CASRTNEKLFF. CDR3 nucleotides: TGCGCCAGCAGAACTAATGAAAAACTGTTTTTT.